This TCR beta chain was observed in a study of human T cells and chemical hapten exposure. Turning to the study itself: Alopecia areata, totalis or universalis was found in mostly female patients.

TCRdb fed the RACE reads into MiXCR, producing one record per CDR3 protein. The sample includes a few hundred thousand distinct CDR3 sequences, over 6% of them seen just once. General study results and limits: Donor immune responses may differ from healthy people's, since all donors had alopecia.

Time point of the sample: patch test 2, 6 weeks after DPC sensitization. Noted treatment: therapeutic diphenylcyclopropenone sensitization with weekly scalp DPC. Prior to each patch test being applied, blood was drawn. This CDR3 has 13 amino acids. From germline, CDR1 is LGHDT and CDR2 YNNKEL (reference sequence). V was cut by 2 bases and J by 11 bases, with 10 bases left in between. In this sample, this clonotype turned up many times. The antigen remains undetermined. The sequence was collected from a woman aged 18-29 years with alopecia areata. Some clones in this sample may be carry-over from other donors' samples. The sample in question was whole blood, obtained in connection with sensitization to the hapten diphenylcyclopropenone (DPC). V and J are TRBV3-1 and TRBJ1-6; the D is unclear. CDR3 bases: TGTGCCAGCAGCCAAAGGGATTTTGCACCCCTCCACTTT. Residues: CASSQRDFAPLHF.